This T cell receptor beta chain was obtained from a study of blood T cells in healthy people across ages. The length of the CDR3 is 16 residues. CDR1 is SGHTA and CDR2 is FQGTGA in the germline V gene. Trimming cost V 5 bases and J 2 bases; bases outside gene matches: 11. Primed by a sample-barcoded 5' primer and a J-beta primer mix, a second PCR proceeded for 7 to 11 cycles. TCRdb analysed the 5' RACE reads with MiXCR anew, one entry per CDR3 protein. The profile shows hundreds of thousands of distinct CDR3 sequences, around 43% of them singletons. V usage is TRBV7-3 and J usage is TRBJ1-2; 7 nucleotides match TRBD1. Sequencing used blood. This sequence was found in a man aged 55-75 years in good health. In DNA form, the CDR3 reads TGTGCCAGCAGCCCAAATTTGGGACAGACCAACTATGGCTACACCTTC. Translated: CASSPNLGQTNYGYTF.